This record covers a single T cell receptor beta chain. Some clones are missing from TCRdb's copy, which holds only in-frame ones; the method was immunoSEQ multiplex PCR. The sample includes a few hundred thousand clones, around 97% of them seen just once. The data derive from a study of shared clonotypes between healthy human individuals. V gave up 3 bases and J gave up 3 bases, with 13 bases separating them. The CDR3 totals 15 residues. Germline V CDR1 and CDR2: SGHAT, FQNNGV. Division of CD4+ cells produced a CD45RA+ naive subset and a CD45RA-negative memory subset. This clonotype was obtained from a woman aged 25-40 years in good health. The source material was naive CD4+ T cells sorted from blood. Described subset: CD45RA+ positively selected. The gene calls are TRBV11-2 and TRBJ2-3, with D maybe TRBD2 (6 bases). CDR3 loop: CASSLGGQGTDTQYF. CDR3 nucleotides: TGTGCCAGCAGCTTGGGGGGTCAGGGTACAGATACGCAGTATTTT.